The 10 T cell receptor beta chains presented below share a single source sample, sequenced in a study of cytomegalovirus exposure and HLA in healthy donors. Primers: 60 Vbeta forward and 13 Jbeta reverse. Produced via immunoSEQ multiplex PCR; TCRdb's table is partial and in-frame only. The sample has roughly 250,000 clones, 80% seen once. What was sequenced was PBMCs. Receptors originate from a girl aged 2 to 9 in good health and CMV-seronegative.

This clone was observed a single time. V usage is TRBV27 and J usage is TRBJ1-2; D not certain. CDR3 length equals 15 residues. Trimming stripped 6 bases from V and 0 bases from J, with 14 bases between. The germline V gene encodes CDR1 MNHEY and CDR2 SMNVEV (reference sequence). The chain's CDR3 is CASSSLGEPNYGYTF. For the CDR3, the DNA is TGTGCCAGCAGCTCCCTCGGGGAGCCTAACTATGGCTACACCTTC.

About this clone: Other DNA sequences in the same sample also yield this CDR3. The genes are TRBV27 and TRBJ1-1; TRBD1 agrees at 7 bases. Germline loops: CDR1 MNHEY, CDR2 SMNVEV (reference sequence). The CDR3 has 14 residues. The junction had 8 bases not matched to a gene; V was cut back by 5 bases and J by 5 bases. The CDR3: CASSPPTGNTEAFF. The CDR3 nucleotides read TGTGCCAGCAGTCCGCCGACAGGGAATACTGAAGCTTTCTTT.

The rearrangement links TRBV2 to TRBJ2-1; D possibly corresponds to TRBD2 (5 bases). V was shortened by 7 bases and J by 9 bases, with 13 bases between the two germline ends. CDR1 SNHLY and CDR2 FYNNEI come from the germline V gene. The CDR3 covers 12 residues. CDR3 residues: CASTRRVVEQFF. Here the CDR3 DNA reads TGTGCCAGCACCCGGCGGGTGGTTGAGCAGTTCTTC.

This chain joins TRBV9 and TRBJ2-1; no reliable D call. This CDR3 spans 13 amino acids. Germline CDR1 reads SGDLS; CDR2 reads YYNGEE. V dropped 0 bases and J dropped 6 bases, with 7 bases sitting between them. The CDR3 sequence is CASSVGRSNEQFF. The CDR3, as DNA: TGTGCCAGCAGCGTAGGGCGGTCCAATGAGCAGTTCTTC.

This clone was counted once. This chain uses TRBV4-2 with TRBJ2-7; 7 bases agree with TRBD1. Unmatched junction bases numbered 7, after V lost 2 bases and J lost 3 bases. Germline CDR1 and CDR2: LGHNA and YNFKEQ. There are 15 residues in the CDR3. This CDR3 reads CASSQITGANYEQYF. Here the CDR3 DNA reads TGTGCCAGCAGCCAAATAACAGGGGCCAACTACGAGCAGTACTTC.

The V gene is TRBV7-8, the J gene TRBJ2-5, with TRBD2 as a possible D gene (5 bases). The germline V gene encodes CDR1 SGHVS and CDR2 FQNEAQ. V was pared by 6 bases and J by 1 base, with 12 bases between. This CDR3 has 14 amino acids. The CDR3, as DNA: TGTGCCAGCAGGTCAGGCGGGTCCCAAGAGACCCAGTACTTC. It encodes CASRSGGSQETQYF.

This sequence joins TRBV18 and TRBJ2-7, with D uncertain. The CDR3 runs to 15 residues. Germline V gene lookup returns CDR1 KGHSH and CDR2 LQKENI. Trimming removed 1 base at V and 0 bases at J, with 10 bases between. The CDR3 DNA follows: TGTGCCAGCTCACCACAGCCTACCCTCTCCTACGAGCAGTACTTC. Translating it yields CASSPQPTLSYEQYF.

This clone was recorded only once. The chain carries TRBV13 and TRBJ1-1; 8 nucleotides match TRBD1. There are 17 residues in the CDR3. Trimming cost V 5 bases and J 0 bases; bases outside gene matches: 11. From germline, CDR1 is PRHDT and CDR2 FYEKMQ (reference sequence). Here the CDR3 DNA reads TGTGCCAGCAGCCCCCCTAGGCGGACAGGGATGAACACTGAAGCTTTCTTT. It encodes CASSPPRRTGMNTEAFF.

V and J are TRBV10-3 and TRBJ1-5, with D uncertain. This CDR3 region has 16 residues. The germline gives CDR1 ENHRY, CDR2 SYGVKD. The V and J ends lost 0 bases and 4 bases respectively, with 13 bases between them. The CDR3 reads CAISESALRLNQPQHF. The CDR3 DNA reads TGTGCCATCAGTGAGTCCGCGCTCAGGTTAAATCAGCCCCAGCATTTT.

The V gene is TRBV5-1, the J gene TRBJ2-7; D perhaps matches TRBD2 (6 bases). CDR1 and CDR2 (germline): SGHRS, YFSETQ. Trimming shortened V by 3 bases and J by 1 base, and 11 bases separated the two germline ends. The CDR3 extends over 14 amino acids. This CDR3 reads CASSWSSASYEQYF. Written as DNA, the CDR3 is TGCGCCAGCAGCTGGTCTAGCGCGTCCTACGAGCAGTACTTC.